This passage covers 27 T cell receptor beta chains from one sample sequenced in a study of shared clonotypes between healthy human individuals. Some clones are missing from TCRdb's copy, which holds only in-frame ones; the method was immunoSEQ multiplex PCR. Of 530,000 or so clones listed, about 79% are singletons. Sequencing was carried out using PBMCs. These receptors originate from a woman in her thirties or forties in good health. Some clones in this sample may be carry-over from other donors' samples.

The CDR3 is CASSFSGGGELFF. The CDR3 nucleotides read TGTGCCAGCAGTTTCTCCGGGGGCGGGGAGCTGTTTTTT. The chain is built from TRBV27 and TRBJ2-2; maybe TRBD2 (6 bases). This CDR3 comprises 13 residues. Trimming cost V 3 bases and J 7 bases, with 9 bases left between them. CDR1 and CDR2 (germline): MNHEY, SMNVEV (reference sequence).

With respect to this clone: With a much larger clone just one base away, this may be a read error. Other DNA sequences from this sample encode an identical CDR3 as well. V is TRBV7-8 and J is TRBJ1-1; possibly TRBD1 for D (5 bases). The germline V and J ends were trimmed by 3 bases and 1 base, with 6 bases remaining between them. There are 13 residues in the CDR3. Germline CDR1 reads SGHVS; CDR2 reads FQNEAQ. The CDR3 coding sequence is TGTGCCAGCAGCTTGGGACGGAACACTGAAGCTTTCTTT. Amino acids: CASSLGRNTEAFF.

As to this clone: The same CDR3 also results from other DNA sequences found in this sample. The rearrangement joins TRBV19 to TRBJ1-3; the D is unclear. Looked up from germline, CDR1 is LNHDA and CDR2 is SQIVND (reference sequence). V was shortened by 6 bases and J by 0 bases, with 3 bases between the two germline ends. The CDR3 extends over 12 amino acids. CDR3 amino acids: CASRSSGNTIYF. The CDR3 DNA is TGTGCCAGTAGAAGCTCTGGAAACACCATATATTTT.

The chain recombines TRBV7-9 with TRBJ2-7; D is unclear. The CDR3 totals 12 residues. CDR1 SEHNR and CDR2 FQNEAQ come from the germline V gene (reference sequence). Between the trimmed V and J ends, which lost 5 bases and 4 bases, there was a span of 9 bases. CDR3 residues: CASSLQQYEQYF. CDR3 coding DNA: TGTGCCAGCAGCCTACAGCAATACGAGCAGTACTTC.

The chain is built from TRBV6-5 and TRBJ2-7; 10 bases line up with TRBD2. Trimming removed 6 bases from V and 3 bases from J; junction bases left unmatched: 5. The germline CDR1 and CDR2 sequences are MNHEY and SVGAGI. There are 14 residues in the CDR3. CDR3 amino acids: CASRPGLAVYEQYF. CDR3 nucleotide sequence: TGTGCCAGCAGACCTGGACTAGCGGTCTACGAGCAGTACTTC.

The rearrangement uses TRBV30 and TRBJ1-1; D might be TRBD1 (5 bases). V was trimmed by 5 bases and J by 5 bases, leaving 18 bases between them. CDR1 is GTSNPN and CDR2 is SVGIG in the germline V gene (reference sequence). The CDR3 is 14 amino acids. CDR3 protein: CAWARRGSGTEAFF. The DNA for the CDR3 is TGTGCCTGGGCTAGAAGGGGATCTGGGACTGAAGCTTTCTTT.

The chain joins TRBV4-1 to TRBJ2-5; D remains ambiguous. Germline V gives CDR1 MGHRA, CDR2 YSYEKL. CDR3 length equals 16 residues. Deletions cut 0 bases from V and 0 bases from J, with 11 bases between. The CDR3 region is CASSQDVRPNQETQYF. The DNA of the CDR3 is TGCGCCAGCAGCCAAGACGTCCGTCCTAACCAAGAGACCCAGTACTTC.

This clone was detected only once. This chain joins TRBV18 and TRBJ2-1; D call uncertain. The germline CDR1 and CDR2 sequences are KGHSH and LQKENI. CDR3 length: 15 amino acids. Trimming stripped 0 bases from V and 5 bases from J, with 11 bases between. The CDR3 DNA reads as TGTGCCAGCTCACCACCCTTTTCCCGGGACAATGAGCAGTTCTTC. Its protein is CASSPPFSRDNEQFF.

The sample holds a few counts of this clone. The genes are TRBV29-1 and TRBJ1-4; D unresolved. The CDR3 extends over 11 amino acids. Germline V gives CDR1 SQVTM, CDR2 ANQGSEA. The V end was cut by 7 bases, the J end by 8 bases, with 11 bases between. The CDR3 DNA reads TGCAGCGCTGTCTCGCTAGAAAAACTGTTTTTT. As protein: CSAVSLEKLFF.

The genes are TRBV9 and TRBJ2-3; possibly TRBD2 for D (6 bases). V lost 3 bases and J lost 3, with 14 bases in between. CDR1 and CDR2 from the germline V gene are SGDLS and YYNGEE. The CDR3 has 15 amino acids. The CDR3 here is CASSGIGTLTDTQYF. DNA for the CDR3: TGTGCCAGCAGCGGTATCGGGACTCTAACAGATACGCAGTATTTT. The full variable domain, with the rest looked up from reference TRBV9 and TRBJ2-3, is DSGVTQTPKHLITATGQRVTLRCSPRSGDLSVYWYQQSLDQGLQFLIQYYNGEERAKGNILERFSAQQFPDLHSELNLSSLELGDSALYFCASSGIGTLTDTQYFGPGTRLTVL.

The sample holds a few counts of this clone. The chain couples TRBV5-1 to TRBJ2-5; D perhaps matches TRBD1 (6 bases). Germline loops: CDR1 SGHRS, CDR2 YFSETQ. V lost 4 bases and J 1 base, leaving 14 bases between the germline ends. CDR3 size: 15 residues. The CDR3 reads CASSPNRVSQETQYF. CDR3 coding DNA: TGCGCCAGCAGCCCGAACAGGGTCTCCCAAGAGACCCAGTACTTC.

This clone has a handful of counts. The junction departs from the called germline gene at one end, perhaps through a read error. The V call is TRBV28, the J call TRBJ1-2; D possibly corresponds to TRBD1 (6 bases). Germline CDR1 reads MDHEN; CDR2 reads SYDVKM. The CDR3 is 14 amino acids. CDR3 region: CVSVGTSTNYGYTF. The CDR3 nucleotides are TGTGTCAGCGTGGGGACATCGACTAACTATGGCTACACCTTC.

The chain couples TRBV18 to TRBJ1-1; D remains unclear. CDR3 length: 13 residues. CDR1 and CDR2 from the germline V gene are KGHSH and LQKENI. Trimming left V 4 bases short and J 1 base short, with 7 bases between. The CDR3 protein is CASSLRGNTEAFF. CDR3 sequence (DNA): TGTGCCAGCTCACTTCGAGGGAACACTGAAGCTTTCTTT.

This rearrangement joins TRBV28 to TRBJ2-7, with 7 nucleotides matching TRBD1. The CDR3 is 16 amino acids. CDR1 and CDR2 from the germline V gene are MDHEN and SYDVKM. With 6 bases clipped from V and 3 bases from J, the junction kept 14 bases outside the gene matches. The CDR3 sequence: CASRTTKGQRIYEQYF. The CDR3 DNA follows: TGTGCCAGCAGGACAACCAAGGGACAGAGAATCTACGAGCAGTACTTC.

The V call is TRBV27, the J call TRBJ1-4; D remains unclear. V was clipped by 3 bases and J by 3 bases, with 11 bases between them. CDR3 length: 15 amino acids. The germline V gene encodes CDR1 MNHEY and CDR2 SMNVEV (reference sequence). The CDR3 reads CASSFGYPPNEKLFF. For the CDR3, the DNA is TGTGCCAGCAGTTTCGGTTATCCTCCTAATGAAAAACTGTTTTTT.

The V and J genes are TRBV29-1 and TRBJ1-1; weak D call: TRBD1 (6 bases). The CDR3 length is 13 residues. Germline CDR1 reads SQVTM; CDR2 reads ANQGSEA. V lost 1 base and J lost 4, with 10 bases in between. The CDR3 loop is CSVEALGGTEAFF. The CDR3 region has the DNA TGCAGCGTTGAAGCCCTAGGGGGCACTGAAGCTTTCTTT.

The chain combines TRBV7-2 with TRBJ2-2, with D perhaps matching TRBD1 or TRBD2 (5 bases each). CDR3 length: 17 amino acids. With 1 base removed from V and 1 base from J, the gap between germline ends came to 13 bases. Germline V gene data show CDR1 as SGHTA and CDR2 as FQGNSA. CDR3 region: CASSLVGAALNTGELFF. The CDR3, as DNA: TGTGCCAGCAGCTTAGTCGGGGCAGCTCTGAACACCGGGGAGCTGTTTTTT.

There are a few counts of this clone. The chain uses TRBV5-1 and TRBJ2-3, with TRBD2 identical over 7 bases. The CDR3 spans 16 residues. The germline gives CDR1 SGHRS, CDR2 YFSETQ. V lost 4 bases to trimming and J lost 4 bases; unmatched junction nucleotides: 12. The CDR3 DNA reads TGCGCCAGCAGCAAAACACAGGAAGGGAGGGCAGATACGCAGTATTTT. Encoded protein: CASSKTQEGRADTQYF. The complete variable domain, with remaining parts taken from reference TRBV5-1 and TRBJ2-3, reads KAGVTQTPRYLIKTRGQQVTLSCSPISGHRSVSWYQQTPGQGLQFLFEYFSETQRNKGNFPGRFSGRQFSNSRSEMNVSTLELGDSALYLCASSKTQEGRADTQYFGPGTRLTVL.

The chain carries TRBV30 and TRBJ1-6, with D possibly TRBD1 on 5 matching bases. This CDR3 has 15 residues. Trimming left V 2 bases short and J 5 bases short, with 13 bases between. Germline V gives CDR1 GTSNPN, CDR2 SVGIG (reference sequence). The DNA of the CDR3 is TGTGCCTGGAGTATGACAGTAGGCAATAATTCACCCCTCCACTTT. It encodes CAWSMTVGNNSPLHF.

On this clone: Other DNA variants within this sample encode the same CDR3. This chain connects TRBV5-1 to TRBJ1-4; unclear D gene. The germline V gene has CDR1 SGHRS and CDR2 YFSETQ. The V gene lost 0 bases and the J gene lost 8 bases, with 5 bases spanning the gap. This CDR3 spans 12 amino acids. The CDR3 bases are TGCGCCAGCAGCTTGGGAGGGGAAAAACTGTTTTTT. This encodes CASSLGGEKLFF.

The J gene is TRBJ2-7, the V gene TRBV5-7; D might be TRBD2 (5 bases). TRBV5-7 qualifies as an ORF whose function is uncertain. With 6 bases removed from V and 3 bases from J, the gap between germline ends came to 13 bases. There are 13 residues in the CDR3. CDR3 protein: CASTLRTFYEQYF. Written as DNA, the CDR3 is TGTGCCAGCACCCTCAGGACTTTCTACGAGCAGTACTTC.

The rearrangement joins TRBV5-8 to TRBJ2-1; D possibly matches TRBD1 or TRBD2 (5 bases each). CDR1 and CDR2 from the germline V gene are SGHTS and YDEGEE. With 4 bases removed from V and 8 bases from J, the gap between germline ends came to 16 bases. The CDR3 length is 14 residues. The CDR3 nucleotides are TGTGCCAGCAGCCGAGGGGCCGCTAACGATGAGCAGTTCTTC. This sequence encodes CASSRGAANDEQFF.

J is TRBJ1-3 and V is TRBV6-1; possibly TRBD1 for D (6 bases). V was clipped by 3 bases and J by 8 bases, with 17 bases between them. Germline V lookup: CDR1 MNHNS, CDR2 SASEGT. CDR3 length: 15 amino acids. The CDR3 reads CASSDPQGGRYTIYF. In DNA form, the CDR3 reads TGTGCCAGCAGTGACCCACAGGGAGGGAGATACACCATATATTTT.

As regards this clone: The conserved final phenylalanine or tryptophan is absent from the CDR3, which likely points to a read error. CDR3 protein: CAISEGYEQYL. As DNA, the CDR3 is TGTGCCATCAGTGAAGGTTACGAGCAGTACCTC. The chain is built from TRBV10-3 and TRBJ2-7; unclear D gene. Per germline, CDR1 ENHRY and CDR2 SYGVKD. This CDR3 is built from 11 residues. V lost 3 bases and J 4 bases, leaving 4 bases between the germline ends.

The CDR3 loop is CASSDTNRGFTEAFF. CDR3 sequence (DNA): TGTGCCAGCAGCGATACCAACAGGGGTTTTACTGAAGCTTTCTTT. This chain links TRBV5-8 with TRBJ1-1, with 7 bases fitting TRBD1. The V and J ends lost 4 bases and 5 bases, in that order; junction bases with no gene match: 11. Germline V gene lookup returns CDR1 SGHTS and CDR2 YDEGEE. This CDR3 has 15 residues.

The chain couples TRBV7-9 to TRBJ1-2, with 12 bases lining up with TRBD1. Trimming took 5 bases from V and 7 from J; bases not matched to a gene: 11. Germline CDR1 and CDR2: SEHNR and FQNEAQ (reference sequence). The CDR3 covers 16 residues. The CDR3 nucleotides read TGTGCCAGCAGCCCGCCGGGACAGGGGGCGCTTAGTGGCTACACCTTC. Its protein is CASSPPGQGALSGYTF.

This clone was counted only a few times. This chain connects TRBV28 to TRBJ1-2; 8 bases map to TRBD1. Germline CDR1 is MDHEN and CDR2 is SYDVKM. V lost 5 bases, J lost 8 bases, and 10 bases stayed unmatched. The CDR3 is 14 amino acids. CDR3 region: CASSLPGGIGGYTF. CDR3 coding DNA: TGTGCCAGCAGTCTCCCAGGGGGCATCGGGGGCTACACCTTC.